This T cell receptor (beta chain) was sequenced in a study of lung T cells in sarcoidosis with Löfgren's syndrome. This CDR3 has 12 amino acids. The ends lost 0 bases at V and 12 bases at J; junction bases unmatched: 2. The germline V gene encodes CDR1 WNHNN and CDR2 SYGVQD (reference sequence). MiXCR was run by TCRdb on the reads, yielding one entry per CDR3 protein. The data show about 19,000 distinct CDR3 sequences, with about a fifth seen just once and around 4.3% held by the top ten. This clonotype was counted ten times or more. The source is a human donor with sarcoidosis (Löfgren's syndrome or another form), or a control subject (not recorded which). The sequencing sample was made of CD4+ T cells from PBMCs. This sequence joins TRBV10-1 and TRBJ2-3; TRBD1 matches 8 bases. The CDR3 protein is CASSESDRVQYF. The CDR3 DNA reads TGCGCCAGCAGTGAGTCGGACAGGGTTCAGTATTTT.